This TCR beta chain emerged from a study of T cells in localized non-small cell lung cancer (dated by TCRdb to the early 2020s). Looking at the study overall: The study examined T cell repertoires in roughly 240 patients with early-stage NSCLC and compared tumors with uninvolved tumor-adjacent lungs. The cohort consisted of approximately 240 treatment-naive NSCLC patients whose localized lung tumors had been resected. Of the NSCLC patients, around 130 were male and approximately 110 were female, and the mean age was approximately 66 years.

With regard to this clone: Its antigen has not been determined. Per-base quality was not reported, and no clone a single base away is much larger than it.

What the research found in general, with its limitations: Longer overall survival was associated with higher blood T cell density, whereas shorter survival was associated with higher adjacent-lung clonality. Uninvolved tumor-adjacent lung showed the highest T cell clonality, higher than tumor, which suggests more focused antigenic responses in the adjacent lung. A median of 57 of the top 100 tumor clones were detected in paired uninvolved adjacent lung, and some 30 of these tumor clones were also found among the top 100 clones of the paired uninvolved adjacent lung. Because of the exploratory design, TCR variables were selected using unadjusted p-values without false-discovery rate correction. Multi-region tumor sequencing was not performed, so intratumor heterogeneity could not be excluded.

At diagnosis, tumor, uninvolved tumor-adjacent lung and peripheral blood were collected and then preserved as a mix of FFPE and fresh-frozen material. For TCR repertoire profiling, blood samples were analyzed as peripheral blood mononuclear cells. The immunoSEQ Assay was used to sequence TCR beta CDR3 regions from DNA. The published analysis was carried out like this. T cell density was computed as TCR beta template counts normalized to usable DNA estimated by amplifying housekeeping genes. The preseqR package was used to estimate richness by extrapolating to 400,000 templates for PBMC samples and to 120,000 templates for tissue samples. Clonality was calculated as one minus Pielou's evenness. To identify tissue-enriched TCRs, differential abundance testing was run on productive amino-acid clonotypes with a minimum total count of 5 and an alpha of 0.1. Repertoire overlap between compartments was quantified with the Jaccard Index and Morisita Overlap Index. GLIPH clustered TCR beta CDR3s with public tetramer-defined viral CDR3s; viral motifs required at least three viral sequences plus V-gene enrichment. The table comes from immuneACCESS by way of TCRdb, which keeps in-frame sequences with V and J called. Part of the clones is missing from these tables; in studies checked, under half for an unresolved V gene and the rest for unknown reasons. That table furnishes V, J and clone size, whereas the DNA furnished D and trimming. A total of more than 8,000 clones appear in this sample, roughly 88% of them only once. About a sixth of the sample belongs to the ten largest clones.

Trimming accounts for 3 bases at V and 9 bases at J, while the number of junction bases matched to no gene is 10. Measured from the cysteine to the phenylalanine, the CDR3 is 16 residues long. Here the CDR3 DNA is all that survives: 48 bases in frame from base 1. The germline V gene provides CDR1 SGHRS and CDR2 YFSETQ. The receptor was isolated from a male donor aged 60 or over with stage III squamous cell lung carcinoma. The sequencing here drew on peripheral blood, taken before any cancer treatment. The chain links TRBV5-1 with TRBJ2-1, with 12 junctional bases fitting TRBD2. The CDR3 reads CASSSELAGGHGEQFF. The DNA is as follows: TGCGCCAGCAGCTCGGAACTAGCGGGGGGCCACGGTGAGCAGTTCTTC.